Presented here are 23 T cell receptor beta chains from one specimen sequenced in a study of CD8 T cells in ankylosing spondylitis. In TCRdb, the 5' RACE reads were re-called with MiXCR into one record per CDR3 protein. The table shows around 150,000 distinct CDR3 sequences, with around a third occurring only once. Sequencing input: synovial fluid, either unsorted or a sorted T cell fraction (not recorded which). Every receptor here comes from a male donor with ankylosing spondylitis.

This clonotype was counted between two and nine times. The chain has TRBV5-6 and TRBJ2-1; 8 bases are shared with TRBD2. V trimming: 2 bases; J trimming: 2 bases; junction bases outside the gene matches: 9. The germline V gene encodes CDR1 SGHDT and CDR2 YYEEEE. This CDR3 comprises 17 residues. CDR3 residues: CASSFDGGGQAYNEQFF. In nucleotides, the CDR3 is TGTGCCAGCAGCTTTGATGGCGGGGGGCAGGCCTACAATGAGCAGTTCTTC.

The DNA of the CDR3 is TGCGCCAGCAGCCAAGGGGACAGGGTAGGAGAAAAACTGTTTTTT. It yields the protein CASSQGDRVGEKLFF. The chain recombines TRBV4-1 with TRBJ1-4; 9 bases are a match to TRBD1. The junction had 5 bases not matched to a gene; V was cut back by 1 base and J by 8 bases. Germline loops: CDR1 MGHRA, CDR2 YSYEKL. This CDR3 is built from 15 residues.

The chain employs TRBV12-3 or TRBV12-4 and TRBJ2-1; 7 bases fit TRBD2. Losses at the gene ends were 7 bases for V and 1 base for J; bases not matched to a gene: 7. The CDR3 extends over 15 amino acids. Here the CDR3 DNA reads TGTGCCAGCACCCTGACTAGCTTGTCCTACAATGAGCAGTTCTTC. This sequence encodes CASTLTSLSYNEQFF.

The chain combines TRBV27 with TRBJ2-5; D is tentatively TRBD1 or TRBD2 (6 bases each). In germline, CDR1 is MNHEY, CDR2 SMNVEV (reference sequence). The CDR3 runs to 16 residues. V was shortened by 0 bases and J by 2 bases, with 13 bases between the two germline ends. The CDR3 reads CASSLSMGGPQETQYF. Written as DNA, the CDR3 is TGTGCCAGCAGTTTATCGATGGGGGGCCCTCAAGAGACCCAGTACTTC.

The chain carries TRBV18 and TRBJ2-7; TRBD1 might be the D (6 bases). Germline V lookup: CDR1 KGHSH, CDR2 LQKENI. The V gene lost 1 base and the J gene lost 2 bases, with 15 bases spanning the gap. CDR3 length: 16 residues. The CDR3 sequence is CASSPRQGLMAYEQYF. The CDR3 DNA follows: TGTGCCAGCTCACCACGCCAGGGGCTAATGGCCTACGAGCAGTACTTC.

J is TRBJ2-3 and V is TRBV20-1; 13 bases map to TRBD2. The CDR3 contains 17 residues. V dropped 0 bases and J dropped 5; count of bases not matched to a gene: 8. The germline CDR1 and CDR2 sequences are DFQATT and SNEGSKA (reference sequence). CDR3 sequence: CSARDLLAGGLRDTQYF. The DNA for the CDR3 is TGCAGTGCTAGAGATCTACTAGCGGGGGGGCTTAGAGATACGCAGTATTTT.

V usage is TRBV20-1 and J usage is TRBJ1-4; D not resolved. Trimming took 0 bases from V and 8 from J, leaving 16 bases between them. CDR1 is DFQATT and CDR2 is SNEGSKA in the germline V gene (reference sequence). This CDR3 has 15 residues. CDR3 nucleotides: TGCAGTGCTAGAGAGCGGCGTGGGTCGGGGGAAAAACTGTTTTTT. Encoded protein: CSARERRGSGEKLFF.

The chain has TRBV12-5 and TRBJ2-3; D is unresolved. The V gene lost 2 bases and the J gene lost 3 bases, with 12 bases spanning the gap. The CDR3 has 15 amino acids. Germline CDR1 LGHNT, CDR2 FRNRAP. The CDR3 nucleotides are TGTGCTAGTGGTTTGAAGGCAGGTTCTACAGATACGCAGTATTTT. As protein: CASGLKAGSTDTQYF.

This clonotype has a single count. This CDR3 reads CASSFGLAGARETQYF. CDR3 DNA sequence: TGTGCCAGCAGCTTCGGACTAGCGGGAGCGAGGGAGACCCAGTACTTC. The chain couples TRBV7-2 to TRBJ2-5, with 13 bases aligning to TRBD2. This CDR3 contains 16 residues. Germline values: CDR1 SGHTA, CDR2 FQGNSA. Losses at the gene ends were 3 bases for V and 5 bases for J; bases not matched to a gene: 6.

In its sample, this clonotype was seen once. The chain carries TRBV7-9 and TRBJ1-2; 8 bases fit TRBD1. CDR3 length: 12 amino acids. The V segment lost 10 bases and the J segment 4 bases; nucleotides outside the gene matches: 5. Germline CDR1 SEHNR, CDR2 FQNEAQ (reference sequence). CDR3 region: CATGTGGYGYTF. CDR3 bases: TGTGCCACCGGAACAGGGGGCTATGGCTACACCTTC.

In its sample, this clonotype was seen a few times. This chain uses TRBV20-1 with TRBJ2-1, with TRBD2 identical over 7 bases. The V gene end was trimmed by 0 bases and the J gene end by 5 bases; junction bases not matched to a gene: 10. The CDR3 spans 16 residues. The germline V gene has CDR1 DFQATT and CDR2 SNEGSKA (reference sequence). Here the CDR3 DNA reads TGCAGTGCTAGAGATCGATCCAGCGGGGCAGACAATGAGCAGTTCTTC. It is translated as CSARDRSSGADNEQFF.

This clonotype was observed a few times. V gene TRBV6-1 combines with J gene TRBJ1-6; 7 bases agree with TRBD1. The CDR3 is made up of 15 amino acids. CDR1 and CDR2 from the germline V gene are MNHNS and SASEGT. V dropped 5 bases and J dropped 5; count of bases not matched to a gene: 6. DNA of the CDR3: TGTGCCAGCAGTCTGGGGACAGCTAATAATTCACCCCTCCACTTT. Protein product: CASSLGTANNSPLHF.

The chain is built from TRBV19 and TRBJ1-1, with a possible D match to TRBD1 (6 bases). V dropped 4 bases and J dropped 0 bases, with 21 bases sitting between them. Germline V lookup: CDR1 LNHDA, CDR2 SQIVND (reference sequence). CDR3 length equals 18 residues. This CDR3 is CASSKARDTSRVNTEAFF. The CDR3 nucleotides are TGTGCCAGTAGTAAGGCCCGGGACACCTCCCGGGTGAACACTGAAGCTTTCTTT.

This clonotype appeared many times. The chain uses TRBV5-6 and TRBJ2-7; possible D gene TRBD1, 7 bases. Germline V CDR1 and CDR2: SGHDT, YYEEEE. The CDR3 is 14 amino acids. V dropped 7 bases and J dropped 0 bases, with 14 bases sitting between them. The CDR3 protein is CASHAGQTSYEQYF. CDR3 in DNA: TGTGCCAGCCACGCGGGACAGACCTCCTACGAGCAGTACTTC.

The gene calls are TRBV11-2 and TRBJ2-2; the D gene is possibly TRBD1 (6 bases). V lost 5 bases, J lost 7 bases, and 17 bases lay in between. Germline loops: CDR1 SGHAT, CDR2 FQNNGV. This CDR3 is 15 amino acids long. The CDR3 protein is CASSPQGKRGGELFF. The CDR3 bases are TGTGCCAGCAGCCCGCAGGGGAAAAGGGGCGGGGAGCTGTTTTTT.

The rearrangement links TRBV6-6 to TRBJ2-5; a possible D gene is TRBD2 (5 bases). The CDR3 totals 12 residues. CDR1 is MNHNY and CDR2 is SVGAGI in the germline V gene (reference sequence). The V and J ends lost 9 bases and 2 bases respectively, with 10 bases between them. CDR3 residues: CASREGQETQYF. The CDR3 DNA reads TGTGCCAGTCGCGAGGGACAAGAGACCCAGTACTTC.

In this sample, this clonotype turned up a few times. The chain is built from TRBV29-1 and TRBJ2-5, with unresolved D. Germline CDR1 reads SQVTM; CDR2 reads ANQGSEA. Trimming pared 5 bases from V and 5 bases from J, leaving 33 bases between. The CDR3 runs 19 residues. CDR3 loop: CSVCTVLANMRLSPETQYF. CDR3 nucleotides: TGCAGCGTTTGCACAGTATTGGCCAATATGCGGTTGAGCCCGGAGACCCAGTACTTC.

This clonotype was detected a few times. This rearrangement joins TRBV19 to TRBJ1-1; TRBD1 is a possible D gene (5 bases). This CDR3 comprises 17 residues. V was shortened by 4 bases and J by 0 bases, with 18 bases between the two germline ends. Germline values: CDR1 LNHDA, CDR2 SQIVND (reference sequence). CDR3 in amino acids: CASSNLLGVRMNTEAFF. CDR3 coding DNA: TGTGCCAGTAGTAATCTTCTAGGGGTGAGAATGAACACTGAAGCTTTCTTT.

The rearrangement links TRBV20-1 to TRBJ2-3; D is unclear. This CDR3 region has 12 residues. Germline-derived CDR1 and CDR2 are DFQATT and SNEGSKA (reference sequence). This chain's CDR3 is CHPWGGTDTQYF. In DNA form, the CDR3 reads TGCCACCCTTGGGGTGGCACAGATACGCAGTATTTT.

This clonotype came up once. The chain has TRBV2 and TRBJ2-3, with TRBD2 matching over 8 bases. The CDR3 runs to 14 residues. Germline CDR1 and CDR2: SNHLY and FYNNEI. Trimming removed 6 bases from V and 2 bases from J; junction bases left unmatched: 4. The CDR3 DNA is TGTGCCAGCAGAAGCGGGAGTACCACAGATACGCAGTATTTT. Amino acids: CASRSGSTTDTQYF.

The chain joins TRBV9 to TRBJ2-7; the match to TRBD2 covers 12 bases. J was trimmed by 5 bases and V by 4 bases; bases with no gene match: 7. CDR3 length equals 15 residues. Germline values: CDR1 SGDLS, CDR2 YYNGEE. The CDR3 DNA follows: TGTGCCAGCAGCTTCTCGACTAGCGGGAGAAACGAGCAGTACTTC. It encodes CASSFSTSGRNEQYF. Combining the CDR3 with reference TRBV9 and TRBJ2-7 gives the whole variable domain DSGVTQTPKHLITATGQRVTLRCSPRSGDLSVYWYQQSLDQGLQFLIQYYNGEERAKGNILERFSAQQFPDLHSELNLSSLELGDSALYFCASSFSTSGRNEQYFGPGTRLTVT.

This clonotype was found a few times. Here the CDR3 reads CASSKDGAQYF. CDR3 nucleotides: TGCGCCAGCAGCAAGGACGGAGCCCAGTACTTC. The chain joins TRBV5-1 to TRBJ2-5; D not certain. V was cut by 4 bases and J by 9 bases, with 10 bases left in between. Germline V gene sequence: CDR1 SGHRS, CDR2 YFSETQ. The length of the CDR3 is 11 residues.

The rearrangement links TRBV20-1 to TRBJ2-6, with D perhaps TRBD1 (5 bases). The V gene's germline CDR1 is DFQATT and CDR2 SNEGSKA (reference sequence). V dropped 2 bases and J dropped 2 bases, with 10 bases sitting between them. The CDR3 totals 15 residues. The CDR3 DNA reads TGCAGTGCTAGACGACAAGGGGCTGGGGCCAACGTCCTGACTTTC. Encoded protein: CSARRQGAGANVLTF.